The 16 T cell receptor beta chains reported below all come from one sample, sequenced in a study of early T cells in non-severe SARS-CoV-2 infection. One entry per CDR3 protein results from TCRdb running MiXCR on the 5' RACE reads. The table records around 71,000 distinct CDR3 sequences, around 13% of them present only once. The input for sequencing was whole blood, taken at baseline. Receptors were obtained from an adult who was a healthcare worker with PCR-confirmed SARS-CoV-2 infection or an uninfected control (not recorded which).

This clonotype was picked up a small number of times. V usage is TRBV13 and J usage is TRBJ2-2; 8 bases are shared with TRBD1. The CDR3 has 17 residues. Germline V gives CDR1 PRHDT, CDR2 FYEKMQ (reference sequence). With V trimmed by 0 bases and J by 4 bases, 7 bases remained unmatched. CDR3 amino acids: CASSLGQGASTTGELFF. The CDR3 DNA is TGTGCCAGCAGCTTAGGGCAGGGGGCGTCTACCACCGGGGAGCTGTTTTTT.

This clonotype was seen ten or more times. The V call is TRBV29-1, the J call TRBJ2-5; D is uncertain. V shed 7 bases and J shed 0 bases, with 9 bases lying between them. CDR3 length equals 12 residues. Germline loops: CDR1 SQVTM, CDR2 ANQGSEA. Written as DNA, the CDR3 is TGCAGCGCCCTGACAAACCAAGAGACCCAGTACTTC. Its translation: CSALTNQETQYF.

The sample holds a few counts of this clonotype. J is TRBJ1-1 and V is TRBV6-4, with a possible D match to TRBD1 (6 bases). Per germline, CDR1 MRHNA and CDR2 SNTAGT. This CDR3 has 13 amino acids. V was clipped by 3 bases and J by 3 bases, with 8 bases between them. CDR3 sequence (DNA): TGTGCCAGCAGTGAAGGGGGGCACACTGAAGCTTTCTTT. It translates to CASSEGGHTEAFF.

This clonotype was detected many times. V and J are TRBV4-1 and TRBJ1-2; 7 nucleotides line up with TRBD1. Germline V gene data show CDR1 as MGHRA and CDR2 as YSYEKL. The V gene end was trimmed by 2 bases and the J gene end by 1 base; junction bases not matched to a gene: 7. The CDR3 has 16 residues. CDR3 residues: CASSQPRQGGNYGYTF. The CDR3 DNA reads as TGCGCCAGCAGCCAACCCCGACAGGGAGGTAACTATGGCTACACCTTC.

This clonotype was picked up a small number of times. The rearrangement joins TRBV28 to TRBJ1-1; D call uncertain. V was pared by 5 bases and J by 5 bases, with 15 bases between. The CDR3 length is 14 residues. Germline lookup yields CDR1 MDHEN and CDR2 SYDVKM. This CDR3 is CASSQPRVQTEAFF. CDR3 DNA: TGTGCCAGCAGTCAACCCCGGGTGCAAACTGAAGCTTTCTTT.

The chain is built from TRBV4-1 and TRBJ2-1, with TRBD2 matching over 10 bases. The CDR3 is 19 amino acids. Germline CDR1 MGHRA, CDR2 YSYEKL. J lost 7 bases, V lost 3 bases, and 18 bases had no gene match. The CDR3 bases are TGCGCCAGCAGCCATCCCAAAGCCACTTCTAGCGGGAGTCTAAATGAGCAGTTCTTC. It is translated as CASSHPKATSSGSLNEQFF.

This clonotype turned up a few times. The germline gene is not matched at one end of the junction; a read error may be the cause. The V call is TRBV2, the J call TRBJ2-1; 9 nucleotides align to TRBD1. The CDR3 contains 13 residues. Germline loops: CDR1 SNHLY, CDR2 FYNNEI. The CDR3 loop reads CASSDLLGTGRIF. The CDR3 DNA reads TGTGCCAGCAGTGACTTACTCGGGACAGGGAGGATCTTC.

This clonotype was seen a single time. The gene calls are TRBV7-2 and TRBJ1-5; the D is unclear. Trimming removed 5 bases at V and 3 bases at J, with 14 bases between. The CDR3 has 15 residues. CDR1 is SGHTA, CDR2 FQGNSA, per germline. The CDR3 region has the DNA TGTGCCAGCAGCCCCCGAGGGCAGTCCAATCAGCCCCAGCATTTT. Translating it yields CASSPRGQSNQPQHF.

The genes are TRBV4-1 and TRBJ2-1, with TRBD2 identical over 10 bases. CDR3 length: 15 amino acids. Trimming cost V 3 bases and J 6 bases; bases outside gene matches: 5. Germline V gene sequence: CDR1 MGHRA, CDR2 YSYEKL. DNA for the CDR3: TGCGCCAGCAGCCAGAGGTCTAGCGGGAGCAATGAGCAGTTCTTC. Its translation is CASSQRSSGSNEQFF.

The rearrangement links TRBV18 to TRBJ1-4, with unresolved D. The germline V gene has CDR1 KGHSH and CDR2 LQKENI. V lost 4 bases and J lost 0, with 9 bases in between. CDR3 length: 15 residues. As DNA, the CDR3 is TGTGCCAGCTCACAGTCCGTTGCAACTAATGAAAAACTGTTTTTT. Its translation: CASSQSVATNEKLFF. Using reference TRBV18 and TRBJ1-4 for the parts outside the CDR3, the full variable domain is NAGVMQNPRHLVRRRGQEARLRCSPMKGHSHVYWYRQLPEEGLKFMVYLQKENIIDESGMPKERFSAEFPKEGPSILRIQQVVRGDSAAYFCASSQSVATNEKLFFGSGTQLSVL.

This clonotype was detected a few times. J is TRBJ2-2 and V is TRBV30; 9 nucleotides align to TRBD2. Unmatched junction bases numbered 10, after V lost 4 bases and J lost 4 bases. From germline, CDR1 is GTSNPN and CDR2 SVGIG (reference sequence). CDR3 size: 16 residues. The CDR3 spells CAWTGGGLAVTGELFF. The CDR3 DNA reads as TGTGCCTGGACGGGAGGGGGACTAGCAGTCACCGGGGAGCTGTTTTTT.

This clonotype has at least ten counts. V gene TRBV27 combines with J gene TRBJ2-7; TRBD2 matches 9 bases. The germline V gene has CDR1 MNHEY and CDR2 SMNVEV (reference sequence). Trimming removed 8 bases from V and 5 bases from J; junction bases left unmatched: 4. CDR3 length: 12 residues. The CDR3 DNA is TGTGCCAGCCAGGGACTAGCCGACGAGCAGTACTTC. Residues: CASQGLADEQYF.

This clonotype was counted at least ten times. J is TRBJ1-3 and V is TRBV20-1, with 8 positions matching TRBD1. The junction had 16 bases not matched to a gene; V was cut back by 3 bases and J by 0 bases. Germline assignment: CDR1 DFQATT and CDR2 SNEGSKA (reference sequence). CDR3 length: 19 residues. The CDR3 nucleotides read TGCAGTGCTAGGGGGACAGGTCGAAGAAGTACGGTCTCTGGAAACACCATATATTTT. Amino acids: CSARGTGRRSTVSGNTIYF.

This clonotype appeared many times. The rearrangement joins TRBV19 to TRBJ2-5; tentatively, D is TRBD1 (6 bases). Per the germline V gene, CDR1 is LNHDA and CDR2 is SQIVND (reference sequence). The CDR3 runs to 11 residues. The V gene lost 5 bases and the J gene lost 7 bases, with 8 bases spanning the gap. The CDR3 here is CASSQGSTQYF. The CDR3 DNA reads TGTGCCAGTAGTCAGGGGTCGACCCAGTACTTC.

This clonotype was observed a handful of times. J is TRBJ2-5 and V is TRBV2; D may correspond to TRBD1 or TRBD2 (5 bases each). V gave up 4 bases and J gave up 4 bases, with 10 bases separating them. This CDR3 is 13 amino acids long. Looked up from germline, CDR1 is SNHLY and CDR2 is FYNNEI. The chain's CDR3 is CASSGDPGETQYF. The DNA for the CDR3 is TGTGCCAGCAGTGGGGACCCTGGAGAGACCCAGTACTTC. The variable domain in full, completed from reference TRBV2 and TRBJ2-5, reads EPEVTQTPSHQVTQMGQEVILRCVPISNHLYFYWYRQILGQKVEFLVSFYNNEISEKSEIFDDQFSVERPDGSNFTLKIRSTKLEDSAMYFCASSGDPGETQYFGPGTRLLVL.

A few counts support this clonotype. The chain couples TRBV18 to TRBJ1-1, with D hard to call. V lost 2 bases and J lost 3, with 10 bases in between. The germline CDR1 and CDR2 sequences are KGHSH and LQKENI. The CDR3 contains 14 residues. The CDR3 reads CASSPETMYTEAFF. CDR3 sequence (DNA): TGTGCCAGCTCACCAGAGACAATGTACACTGAAGCTTTCTTT.